This TCR beta chain was retrieved from a study of regulatory T cells in long-lasting Graves disease. Study as a whole: Positive TSH receptor antibodies alongside over 5 years of antithyroid drugs were what marked Graves' disease as persistent.

Overall study findings and caveats: Gene preferences differed: TRBV28, TRBJ1-2, TRBJ2-5 in persistent cases.

Time point here: persistent/refractory GD, antithyroid drugs over 5 years with positive TRAb. Generation of the TCR library employed RNA extracted from PBMCs. Doctors identified Graves' disease using the American Thyroid Association guidelines. About this clonotype: Its antigen is still unknown.

To make TCR beta libraries, researchers used iRepertoire HTBI primers and Arm-PCR of CDR3 regions. MiXCR was run by TCRdb on the multiplex PCR reads, yielding one entry per CDR3 protein. This sample has more than 650,000 distinct CDR3 sequences; 30% occur once, and the top ten carry 40% to 50%. This CDR3 is built from 13 residues. Germline V gene lookup returns CDR1 SNHLY and CDR2 FYNNEI. The V segment lost 6 bases and the J segment 1 base; nucleotides outside the gene matches: 2. This chain joins TRBV2 and TRBJ2-7, with 8 bases identical to TRBD1. This TCR was recovered from a female donor with Graves disease. Sequencing used peripheral blood mononuclear cells (PBMCs), obtained when the disease was refractory, from a patient treated with antithyroid drugs. The DNA of the CDR3 is TGTGCCAGCAGAAACAGGGGGTCCTACGAGCAGTACTTC. This codes for CASRNRGSYEQYF.